This TCR beta chain was documented in a study of blood T cells in healthy people across ages. Study-wide results and limits: The lack of PBMC sorting stopped any conclusive naive versus antigen-experienced comparison.

The CDR3 is 13 residues long. Germline V CDR1 and CDR2: SGDLS, YYNGEE. V dropped 6 bases and J dropped 7 bases, with 16 bases sitting between them. Primers used in a second PCR of roughly 7 to 12 cycles were a sample-barcoded 5' primer and a J-beta primer mix. MiXCR was run by TCRdb on the 5' RACE reads, yielding one entry per CDR3 protein. The sample lists about 2 million distinct CDR3 sequences, around half occurring once. For this clonotype: Its cognate antigen is unknown.

Total RNA was extracted at no less than 6 micrograms per sample. Material: blood. The clonotype comes from a woman in her 40s in good health. The V call is TRBV9, the J call TRBJ1-2; D gene unclear. The chain's CDR3 is CASTPGPRAGYTF. The CDR3 coding sequence is TGTGCCAGCACCCCCGGGCCCCGGGCTGGCTACACCTTC.